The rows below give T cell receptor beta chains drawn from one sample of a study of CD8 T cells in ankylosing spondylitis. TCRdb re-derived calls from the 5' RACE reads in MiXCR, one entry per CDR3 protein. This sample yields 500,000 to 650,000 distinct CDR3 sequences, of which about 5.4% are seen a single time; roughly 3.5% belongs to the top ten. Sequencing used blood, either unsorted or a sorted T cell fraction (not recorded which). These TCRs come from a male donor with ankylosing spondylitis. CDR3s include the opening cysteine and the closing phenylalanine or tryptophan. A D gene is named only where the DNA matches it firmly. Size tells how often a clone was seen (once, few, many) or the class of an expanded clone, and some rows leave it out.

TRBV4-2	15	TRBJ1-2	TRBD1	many	TGTGCCAGCAGCCACCCCCAAAAGGGGGCGGATGGCTACACCTTC	CASSHPQKGADGYTF
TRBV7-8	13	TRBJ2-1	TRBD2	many	TGTGCCAGCAGACCTGGGACTAGCAATGAGCAGTTCTTC	CASRPGTSNEQFF
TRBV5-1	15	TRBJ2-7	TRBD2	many	TGCGCCAGCAGCCCCCGGGCTAGCGGTTCCTACGAGCAGTACTTC	CASSPRASGSYEQYF
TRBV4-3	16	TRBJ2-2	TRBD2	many	TGCGCCAGCAGCCCTATACCGGGACTAGCCACCGGGGAGCTGTTTTTT	CASSPIPGLATGELFF
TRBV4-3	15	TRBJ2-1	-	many	TGCGCCAGCAGCCAAGAACCCCTGGGGGGCAATGAGCAGTTCTTC	CASSQEPLGGNEQFF
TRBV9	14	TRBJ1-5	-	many	TGTGCCAGCAGCGGAGAATCGTTCAAGAAGCCCCAGCATTTT	CASSGESFKKPQHF
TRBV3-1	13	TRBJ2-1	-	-	TGTGCCAGCAGCCGTGGGACCTACAATGAGCAGTTCTTC	CASSRGTYNEQFF
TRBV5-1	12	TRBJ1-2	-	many	TGTGCCAGCAGCTTGGGCGGTGATGGCTACACCTTC	CASSLGGDGYTF
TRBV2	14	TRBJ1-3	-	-	TGTGCCAGCAGCTCTGACTACTCTGGAAACACCATATATTTT	CASSSDYSGNTIYF
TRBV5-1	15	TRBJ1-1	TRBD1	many	TGCGCCAGCAGCTGGACAGGGAACAAGGACACTGAAGCTTTCTTT	CASSWTGNKDTEAFF
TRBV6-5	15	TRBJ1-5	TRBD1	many	TGTGCCAGCATTAGAGACAGGGCTGGCAATCAGCCCCAGCATTTT	CASIRDRAGNQPQHF
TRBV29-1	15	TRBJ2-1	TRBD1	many	TGCAGCGCCTCCCGTGGGACAGGGCATAGCAATGAGCAGTTCTTC	CSASRGTGHSNEQFF
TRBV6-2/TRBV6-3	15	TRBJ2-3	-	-	TGTGCCAGCAGTTACTCGCGGGATTGGACAGATACGCAGTATTTT	CASSYSRDWTDTQYF
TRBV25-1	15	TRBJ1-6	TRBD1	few	TGTGCCAGCAGTGCCACGACAGGGAATAATTCACCCCTCCACTTT	CASSATTGNNSPLHF
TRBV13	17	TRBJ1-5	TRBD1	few	TGTGCCAGCAGCTTGAGTCACCTGGACAGGAGGGATCAGCCCCAGCATTTT	CASSLSHLDRRDQPQHF
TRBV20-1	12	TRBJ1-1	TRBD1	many	TGCAGTGCTAGCACAGGGGACACTGAAGCTTTCTTT	CSASTGDTEAFF
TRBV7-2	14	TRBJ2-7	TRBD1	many	TGTGCCAGCACAAGACAGGGAAGAGCCTACGAGCAGTACTTC	CASTRQGRAYEQYF
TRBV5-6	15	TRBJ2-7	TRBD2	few	TGTGCCAGCAGTTGGGGGGGACGGACCGCCTACGAGCAGTACTTC	CASSWGGRTAYEQYF
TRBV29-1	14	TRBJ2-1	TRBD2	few	TGCAGCGTTGAAGCGGGGGGGGCCTACAATGAGCAGTTCTTC	CSVEAGGAYNEQFF
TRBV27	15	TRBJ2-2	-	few	TGTGCCAGCAGTTTATCGCCTCTTGGTGCCGGGGAGCTGTTTTTT	CASSLSPLGAGELFF
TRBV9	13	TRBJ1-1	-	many	TGTGCCAGCAGCCCGTGGGTGAACACTGAAGCTTTCTTT	CASSPWVNTEAFF
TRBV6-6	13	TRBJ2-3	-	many	TGTGCCAGCAGTTACACACGCCCGGATACGCAGTATTTT	CASSYTRPDTQYF
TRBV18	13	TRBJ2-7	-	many	TGTGCCAGCTCACCACAGTTGCGAAACGAGCAGTACTTC	CASSPQLRNEQYF
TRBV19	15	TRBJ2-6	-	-	TGTGCCAGTAGGCGACACAGCTCTGGGGCCAACGTCCTGACTTTC	CASRRHSSGANVLTF
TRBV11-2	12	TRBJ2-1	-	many	TGTGCCAGCAGAATCCAGCCCAATGAGCAGTTCTTC	CASRIQPNEQFF
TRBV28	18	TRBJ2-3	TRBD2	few	TGTGCCAGCAGTTCACTAGCGGGAGATCGGAGTGGCTCAGATACGCAGTATTTT	CASSSLAGDRSGSDTQYF
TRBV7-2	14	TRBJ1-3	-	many	TGTGCCAGCAGGAACACCAGGGGCGGGAACACCATATATTTT	CASRNTRGGNTIYF
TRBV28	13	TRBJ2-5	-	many	TGTGCCAGCCTAGGAGTAGGGAGAGAGACCCAGTACTTC	CASLGVGRETQYF
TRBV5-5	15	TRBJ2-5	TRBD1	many	TGTGCCAGCAGCTTCCGACAGGGCCCAGAATGGACCCAGTACTTC	CASSFRQGPEWTQYF
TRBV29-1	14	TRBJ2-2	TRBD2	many	TGCAGCGTTGCTAGCGGGAGCTACACCGGGGAGCTGTTTTTT	CSVASGSYTGELFF
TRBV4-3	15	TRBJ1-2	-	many	TGCGCCAGCAGCCAGAGAACAGGGAAACTCTATGGCTACACCTTC	CASSQRTGKLYGYTF
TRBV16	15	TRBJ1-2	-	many	TGTGCCAGCAGCCAATCTGTACAGGTGGGCTATGGCTACACCTTC	CASSQSVQVGYGYTF
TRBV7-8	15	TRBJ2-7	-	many	TGTGCCAGCAGCACCGGGACCCGGGTAAAGAGCGAGCAGTACTTC	CASSTGTRVKSEQYF
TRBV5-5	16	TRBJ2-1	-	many	TGTGCCAGCACCCCTGGACAGAATGGCTCCTACAATGAGCAGTTCTTC	CASTPGQNGSYNEQFF
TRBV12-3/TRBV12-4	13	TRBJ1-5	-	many	TGTGCCAGCAGTTTGGGACGTTATCTGCCCCAGCATTTT	CASSLGRYLPQHF
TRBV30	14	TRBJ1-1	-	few	TGTGCCTGGAGTGTATACTCCGGGAACACTGAAGCTTTCTTT	CAWSVYSGNTEAFF
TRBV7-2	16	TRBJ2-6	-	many	TGTGCCAGCAGTAGGCGGGGAAGCTCTGGGGCCAACGTCCTGACTTTC	CASSRRGSSGANVLTF
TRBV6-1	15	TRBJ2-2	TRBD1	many	TGTGCCAGCAGACGACAGGGGGCAAGGGCCGGGGAGCTGTTTTTT	CASRRQGARAGELFF
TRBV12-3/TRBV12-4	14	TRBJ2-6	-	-	TGTGCCAGCCAAAGGGGGTCGGGGGCCAACGTCCTGACTTTC	CASQRGSGANVLTF
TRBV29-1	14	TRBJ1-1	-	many	TGCAGCGTTGAAGATCATCGGGGGTGGGTTGAAGCTTTCTTT	CSVEDHRGWVEAFF
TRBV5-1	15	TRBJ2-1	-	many	TGCGCCAGCAGCCCCGAGGCGGCAGCCTACAATGAGCAGTTCTTC	CASSPEAAAYNEQFF
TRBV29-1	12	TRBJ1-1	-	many	TGCAGCGTTACGGGCACGGAAATTGAAGCTTTCTTT	CSVTGTEIEAFF
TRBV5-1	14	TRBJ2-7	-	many	TGCGCCAGCAGCGACTCTACAGGGTTCTACGAGCAGTACTTC	CASSDSTGFYEQYF
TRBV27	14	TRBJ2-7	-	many	TGTGCCAGCAGCCGCCCTGGACTTAACTACGAGCAGTACTTC	CASSRPGLNYEQYF
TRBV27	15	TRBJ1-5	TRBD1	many	TGTGCCAGCGGACCCGACAGGGACTACAATCAGCCCCAGCATTTT	CASGPDRDYNQPQHF
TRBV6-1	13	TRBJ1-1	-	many	TGTGCCAGCAGTCCCAGCGGACGATCTGAAGCTTTCTTT	CASSPSGRSEAFF
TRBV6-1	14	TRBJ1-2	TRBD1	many	TGTGCCAGCGCTGAATTGGGACAGAACTATGGCTACACCTTC	CASAELGQNYGYTF
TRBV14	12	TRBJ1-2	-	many	TGTGCCAGCAGCCCGAATACAGGGGGCTACACCTTC	CASSPNTGGYTF
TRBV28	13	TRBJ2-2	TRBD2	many	TGTGCCAGCATCGGGAGGGCCAACGGGGAGCTGTTTTTT	CASIGRANGELFF
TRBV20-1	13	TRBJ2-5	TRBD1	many	TGCAGTGCTAGAGACAGGGGGTCAGAGACCCAGTACTTC	CSARDRGSETQYF
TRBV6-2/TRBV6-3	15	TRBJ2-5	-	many	TGTGCCAGCAGCTTTGTGTCCGGGGCACAAGAGACCCAGTACTTC	CASSFVSGAQETQYF
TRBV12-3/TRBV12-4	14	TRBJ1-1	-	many	TGTGCCAGCAGTTTAGGTACAGGGTACACTGAAGCTTTCTTT	CASSLGTGYTEAFF
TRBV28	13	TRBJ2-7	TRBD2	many	TGTGCCAGCAGAGGGACTATCTCCTACGAGCAGTACTTC	CASRGTISYEQYF
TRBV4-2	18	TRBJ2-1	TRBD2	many	TGTGCCAGCAGCCAAGATTGGGGCGGGAGGGCCGCCTACAATGAGCAGTTCTTC	CASSQDWGGRAAYNEQFF
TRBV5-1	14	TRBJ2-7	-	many	TGCGCCAGCAGGACGGGATCCGGCGGCTACGAGCAGTACTTC	CASRTGSGGYEQYF
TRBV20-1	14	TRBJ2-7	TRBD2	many	TGCAGTGCAAAGAGCGGGGGATTCCTTTACGAGCAGTACTTC	CSAKSGGFLYEQYF
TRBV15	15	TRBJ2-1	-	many	TGTGCCACCAGCAGGCGGAGGGTGTACGACAATGAGCAGTTCTTC	CATSRRRVYDNEQFF
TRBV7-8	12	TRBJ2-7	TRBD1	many	TGTGCCAGCAGCTCCGACAGGGGCGAGCAGTACTTC	CASSSDRGEQYF
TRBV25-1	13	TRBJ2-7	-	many	TGTGCCAGCAGTCATAGGGGCGAGGACGAGCAGTACTTC	CASSHRGEDEQYF